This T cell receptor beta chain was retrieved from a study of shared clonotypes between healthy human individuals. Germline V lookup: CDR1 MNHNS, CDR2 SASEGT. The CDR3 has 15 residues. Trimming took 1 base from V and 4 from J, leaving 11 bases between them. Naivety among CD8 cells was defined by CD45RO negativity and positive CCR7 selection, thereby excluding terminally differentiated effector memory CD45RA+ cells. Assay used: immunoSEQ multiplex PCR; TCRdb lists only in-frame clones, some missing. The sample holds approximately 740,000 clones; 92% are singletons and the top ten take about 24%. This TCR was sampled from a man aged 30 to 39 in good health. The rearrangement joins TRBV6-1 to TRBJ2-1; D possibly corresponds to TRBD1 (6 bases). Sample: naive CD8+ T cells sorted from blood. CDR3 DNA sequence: TGTGCCAGCAGTGAAGAAAGGGACACATACAATGAGCAGTTCTTC. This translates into CASSEERDTYNEQFF.